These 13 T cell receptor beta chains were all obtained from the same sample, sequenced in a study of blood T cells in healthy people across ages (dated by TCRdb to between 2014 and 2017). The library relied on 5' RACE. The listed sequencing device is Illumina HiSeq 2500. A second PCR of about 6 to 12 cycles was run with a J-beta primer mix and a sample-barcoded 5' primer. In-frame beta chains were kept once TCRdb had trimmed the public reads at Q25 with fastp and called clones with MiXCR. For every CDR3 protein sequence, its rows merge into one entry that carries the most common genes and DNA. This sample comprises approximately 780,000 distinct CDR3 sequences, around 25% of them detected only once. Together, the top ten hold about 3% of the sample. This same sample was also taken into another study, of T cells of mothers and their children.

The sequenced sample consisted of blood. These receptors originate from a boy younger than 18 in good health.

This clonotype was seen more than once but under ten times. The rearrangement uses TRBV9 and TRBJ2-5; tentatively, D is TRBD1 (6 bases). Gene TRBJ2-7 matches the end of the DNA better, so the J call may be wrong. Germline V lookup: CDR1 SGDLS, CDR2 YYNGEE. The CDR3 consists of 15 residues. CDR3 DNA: TGTGCCAGCAGCTCCGAGGGGGAATTTCCCTACGAGCAGTACTTC. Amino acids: CASSSEGEFPYEQYF.

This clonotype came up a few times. In DNA, the CDR3 is TGTGCCAGCAGTCGGGAGTATAAAGAGACCCAGTACTTC. Translation: CASSREYKETQYF. The chain links TRBV2 to TRBJ2-5, with D perhaps matching TRBD2 (6 bases). This CDR3 region has 13 residues. The germline V gene has CDR1 SNHLY and CDR2 FYNNEI. With 5 bases removed from V and 3 bases from J, the gap between germline ends came to 10 bases.

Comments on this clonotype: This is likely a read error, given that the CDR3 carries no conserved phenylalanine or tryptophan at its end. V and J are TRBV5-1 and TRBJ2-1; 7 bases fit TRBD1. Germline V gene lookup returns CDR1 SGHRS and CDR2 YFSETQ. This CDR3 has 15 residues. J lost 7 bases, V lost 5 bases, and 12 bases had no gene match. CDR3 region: CASSAGTAFLNEQFL. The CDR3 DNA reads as TGCGCCAGCAGTGCCGGGACAGCGTTTTTGAATGAGCAGTTCCTC.

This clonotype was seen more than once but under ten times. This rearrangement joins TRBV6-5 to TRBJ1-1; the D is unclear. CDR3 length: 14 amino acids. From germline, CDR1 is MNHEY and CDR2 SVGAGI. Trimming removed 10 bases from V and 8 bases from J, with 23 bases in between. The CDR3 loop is CAIRRTERGLEAFF. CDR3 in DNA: TGTGCCATACGAAGGACGGAAAGAGGATTAGAAGCTTTCTTT.

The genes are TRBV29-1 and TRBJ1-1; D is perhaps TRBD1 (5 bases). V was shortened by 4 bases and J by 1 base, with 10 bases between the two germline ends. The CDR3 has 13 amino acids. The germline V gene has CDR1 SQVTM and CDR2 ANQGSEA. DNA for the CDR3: TGCAGCGTTGTGGGGACGGGGAACACTGAAGCTTTCTTT. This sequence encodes CSVVGTGNTEAFF.

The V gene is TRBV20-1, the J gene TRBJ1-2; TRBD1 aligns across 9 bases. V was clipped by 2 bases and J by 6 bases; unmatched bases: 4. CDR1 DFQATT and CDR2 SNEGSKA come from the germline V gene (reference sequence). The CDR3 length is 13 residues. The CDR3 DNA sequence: TGCAGTGCTAGAAGGACAGGGGTAAATGGCTACACCTTC. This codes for CSARRTGVNGYTF.

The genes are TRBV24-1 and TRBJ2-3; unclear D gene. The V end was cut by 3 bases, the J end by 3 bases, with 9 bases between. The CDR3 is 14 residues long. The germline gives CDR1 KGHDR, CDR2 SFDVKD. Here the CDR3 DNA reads TGTGCCACCAGTGATCCGCCCGAGACAGATACGCAGTATTTT. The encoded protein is CATSDPPETDTQYF.

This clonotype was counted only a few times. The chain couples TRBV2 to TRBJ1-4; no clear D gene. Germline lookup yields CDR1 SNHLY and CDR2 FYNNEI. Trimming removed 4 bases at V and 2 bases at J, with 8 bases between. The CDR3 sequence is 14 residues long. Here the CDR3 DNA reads TGTGCCAGCAGTGTTGAAAAGACTAATGAAAAACTGTTTTTT. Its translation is CASSVEKTNEKLFF.

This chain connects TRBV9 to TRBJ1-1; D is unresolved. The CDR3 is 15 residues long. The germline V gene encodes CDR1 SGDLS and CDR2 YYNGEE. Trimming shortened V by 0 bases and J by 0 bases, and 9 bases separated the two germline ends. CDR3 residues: CASSVDAGMNTEAFF. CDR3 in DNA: TGTGCCAGCAGCGTAGATGCAGGTATGAACACTGAAGCTTTCTTT.

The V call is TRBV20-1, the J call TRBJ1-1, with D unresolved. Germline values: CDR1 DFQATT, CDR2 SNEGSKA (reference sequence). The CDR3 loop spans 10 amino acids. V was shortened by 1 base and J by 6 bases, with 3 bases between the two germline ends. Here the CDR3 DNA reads TGCAGTGCTAGAGGGCCTGAAGCTTTCTTT. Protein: CSARGPEAFF.

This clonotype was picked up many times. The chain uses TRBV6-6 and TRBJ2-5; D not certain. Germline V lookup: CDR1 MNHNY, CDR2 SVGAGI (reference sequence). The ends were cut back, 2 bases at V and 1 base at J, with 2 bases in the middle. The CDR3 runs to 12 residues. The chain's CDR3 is CASSYSQETQYF. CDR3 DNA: TGTGCCAGCAGTTACAGCCAAGAGACCCAGTACTTC.

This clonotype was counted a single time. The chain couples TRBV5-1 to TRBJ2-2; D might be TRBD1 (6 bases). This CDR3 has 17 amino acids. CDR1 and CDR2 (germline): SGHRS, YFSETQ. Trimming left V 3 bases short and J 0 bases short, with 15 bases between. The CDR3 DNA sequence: TGCGCCAGCAGCTCCCGGGACACCCTTTCGAACACCGGGGAGCTGTTTTTT. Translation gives CASSSRDTLSNTGELFF.

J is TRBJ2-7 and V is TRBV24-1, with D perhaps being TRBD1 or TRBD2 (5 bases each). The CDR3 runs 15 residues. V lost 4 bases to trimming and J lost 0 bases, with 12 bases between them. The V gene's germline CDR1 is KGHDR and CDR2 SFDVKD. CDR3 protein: CATSESGRSSYEQYF. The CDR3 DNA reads TGTGCCACCAGTGAGTCGGGACGCAGCTCCTACGAGCAGTACTTC.